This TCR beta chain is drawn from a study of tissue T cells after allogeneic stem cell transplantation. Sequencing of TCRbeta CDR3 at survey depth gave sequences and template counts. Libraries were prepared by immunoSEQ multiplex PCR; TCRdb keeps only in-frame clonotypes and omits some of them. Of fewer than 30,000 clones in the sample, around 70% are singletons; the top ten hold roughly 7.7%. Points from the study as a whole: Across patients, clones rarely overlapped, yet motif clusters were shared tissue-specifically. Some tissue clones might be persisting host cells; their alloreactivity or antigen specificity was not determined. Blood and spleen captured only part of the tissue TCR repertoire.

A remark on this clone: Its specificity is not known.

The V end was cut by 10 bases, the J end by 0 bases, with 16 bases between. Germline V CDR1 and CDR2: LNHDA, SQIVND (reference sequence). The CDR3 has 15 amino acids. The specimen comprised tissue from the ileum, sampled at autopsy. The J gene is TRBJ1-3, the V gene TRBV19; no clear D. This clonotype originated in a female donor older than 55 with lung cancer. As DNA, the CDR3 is TGTGCCACCCACAGCCGGACCTTCTCTGGAAACACCATATATTTT. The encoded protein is CATHSRTFSGNTIYF.